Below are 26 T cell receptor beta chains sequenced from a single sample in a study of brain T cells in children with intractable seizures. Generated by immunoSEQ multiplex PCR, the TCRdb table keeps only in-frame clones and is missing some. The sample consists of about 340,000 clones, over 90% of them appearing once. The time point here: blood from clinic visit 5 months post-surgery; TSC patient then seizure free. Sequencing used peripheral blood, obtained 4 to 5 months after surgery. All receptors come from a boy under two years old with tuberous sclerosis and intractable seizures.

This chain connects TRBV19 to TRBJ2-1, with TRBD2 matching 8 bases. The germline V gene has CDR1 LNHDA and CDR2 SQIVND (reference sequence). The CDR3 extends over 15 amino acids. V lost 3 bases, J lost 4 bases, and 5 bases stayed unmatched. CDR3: CASSIVASGYNEQFF. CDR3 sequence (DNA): TGTGCCAGTAGTATTGTGGCTAGCGGGTACAATGAGCAGTTCTTC.

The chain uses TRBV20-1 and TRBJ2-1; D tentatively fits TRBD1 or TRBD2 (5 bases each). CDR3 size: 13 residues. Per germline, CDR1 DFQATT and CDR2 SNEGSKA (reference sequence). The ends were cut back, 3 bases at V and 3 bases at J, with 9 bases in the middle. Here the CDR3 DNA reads TGCAGTGCTAGTGGGGGTCTCTACAATGAGCAGTTCTTC. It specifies CSASGGLYNEQFF.

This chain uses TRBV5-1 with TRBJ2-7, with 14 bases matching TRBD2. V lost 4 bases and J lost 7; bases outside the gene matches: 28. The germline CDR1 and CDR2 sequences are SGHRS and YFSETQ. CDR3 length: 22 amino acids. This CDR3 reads CASSPRTSGGLSLLPRGSEQYF. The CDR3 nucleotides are TGCGCCAGCAGCCCTAGGACTAGCGGGGGGTTGAGTTTGCTCCCCCGGGGATCGGAGCAGTACTTC.

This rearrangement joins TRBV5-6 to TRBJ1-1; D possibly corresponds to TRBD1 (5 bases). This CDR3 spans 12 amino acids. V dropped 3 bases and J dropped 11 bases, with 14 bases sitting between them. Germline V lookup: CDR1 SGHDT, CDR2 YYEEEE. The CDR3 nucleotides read TGTGCCAGCAGCTGGGGACCTCTCCGGGCTTTCTTT. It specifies CASSWGPLRAFF. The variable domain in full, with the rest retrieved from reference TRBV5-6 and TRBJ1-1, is DAGVTQSPTHLIKTRGQQVTLRCSPKSGHDTVSWYQQALGQGPQFIFQYYEEEERQRGNFPDRFSGHQFPNYSSELNVNALLLGDSALYLCASSWGPLRAFFGQGTRLTVV.

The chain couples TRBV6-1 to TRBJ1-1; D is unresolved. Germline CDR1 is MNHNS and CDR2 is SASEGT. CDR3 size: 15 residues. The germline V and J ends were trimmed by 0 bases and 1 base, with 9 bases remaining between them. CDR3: CASSEAVGQNTEAFF. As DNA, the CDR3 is TGTGCCAGCAGTGAAGCAGTAGGGCAGAACACTGAAGCTTTCTTT.

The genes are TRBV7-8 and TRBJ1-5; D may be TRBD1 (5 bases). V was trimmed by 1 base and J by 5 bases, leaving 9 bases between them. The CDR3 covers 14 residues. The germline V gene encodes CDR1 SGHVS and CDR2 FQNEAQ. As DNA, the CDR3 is TGTGCCAGCAGCTTAGGCCAGGGAGATCAGCCCCAGCATTTT. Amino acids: CASSLGQGDQPQHF.

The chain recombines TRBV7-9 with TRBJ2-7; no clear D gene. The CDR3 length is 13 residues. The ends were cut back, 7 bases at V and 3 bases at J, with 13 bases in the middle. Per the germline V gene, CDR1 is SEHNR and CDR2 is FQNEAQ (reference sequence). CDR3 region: CASTLRSNYEQYF. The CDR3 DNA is TGTGCCAGCACGCTCCGGAGTAACTACGAGCAGTACTTC.

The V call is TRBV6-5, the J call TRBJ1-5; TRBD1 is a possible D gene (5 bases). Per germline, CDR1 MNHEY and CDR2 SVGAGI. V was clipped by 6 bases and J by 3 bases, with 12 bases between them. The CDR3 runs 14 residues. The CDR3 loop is CASSPSGNNQPQHF. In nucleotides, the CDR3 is TGTGCCAGCAGCCCCTCAGGGAACAATCAGCCCCAGCATTTT.

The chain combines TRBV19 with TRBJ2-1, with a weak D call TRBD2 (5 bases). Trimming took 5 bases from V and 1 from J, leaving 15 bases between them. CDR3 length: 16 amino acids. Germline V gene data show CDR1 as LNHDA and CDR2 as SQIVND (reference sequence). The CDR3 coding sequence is TGTGCCAGTAGTCCTACCCTCAAGCGGTCCTACAATGAGCAGTTCTTC. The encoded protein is CASSPTLKRSYNEQFF.

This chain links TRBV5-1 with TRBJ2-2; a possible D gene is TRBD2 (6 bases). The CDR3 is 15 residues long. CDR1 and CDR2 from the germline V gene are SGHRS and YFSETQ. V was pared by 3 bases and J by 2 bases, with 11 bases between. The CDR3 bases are TGCGCCAGCAGCTGGCTAGCGCCTAACACCGGGGAGCTGTTTTTT. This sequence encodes CASSWLAPNTGELFF.

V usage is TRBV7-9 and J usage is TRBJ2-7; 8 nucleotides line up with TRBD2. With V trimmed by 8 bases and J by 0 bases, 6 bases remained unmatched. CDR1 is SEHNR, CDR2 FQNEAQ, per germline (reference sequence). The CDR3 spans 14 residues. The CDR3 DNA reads TGTGCCAGCGTGGCGGGAGGAGACTCCTACGAGCAGTACTTC. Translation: CASVAGGDSYEQYF.

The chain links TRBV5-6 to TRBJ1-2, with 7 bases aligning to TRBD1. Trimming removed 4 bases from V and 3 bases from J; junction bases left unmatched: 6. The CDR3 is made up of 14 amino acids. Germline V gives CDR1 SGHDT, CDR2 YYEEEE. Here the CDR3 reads CASSLPGTDYGYTF. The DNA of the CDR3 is TGTGCCAGCAGCCTCCCCGGGACAGACTATGGCTACACCTTC.

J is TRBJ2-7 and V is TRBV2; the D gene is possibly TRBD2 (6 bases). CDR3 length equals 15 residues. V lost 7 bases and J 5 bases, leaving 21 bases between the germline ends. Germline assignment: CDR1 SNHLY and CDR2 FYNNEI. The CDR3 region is CASTPGGYSPDEQYF. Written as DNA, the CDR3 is TGTGCCAGCACCCCTGGGGGGTATTCCCCTGACGAGCAGTACTTC.

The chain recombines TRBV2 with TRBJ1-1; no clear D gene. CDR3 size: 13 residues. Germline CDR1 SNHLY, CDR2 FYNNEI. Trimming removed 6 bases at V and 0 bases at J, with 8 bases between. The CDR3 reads CASSPPLNTEAFF. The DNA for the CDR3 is TGTGCCAGCAGCCCTCCATTGAACACTGAAGCTTTCTTT.

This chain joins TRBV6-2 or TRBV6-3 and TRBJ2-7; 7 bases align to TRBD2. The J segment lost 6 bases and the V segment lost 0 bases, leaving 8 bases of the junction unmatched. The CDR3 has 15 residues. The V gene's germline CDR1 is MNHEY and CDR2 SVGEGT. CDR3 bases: TGTGCCAGCAGTTACTCGTGGGAGGGCCGGGGCGAGCAGTACTTC. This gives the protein CASSYSWEGRGEQYF.

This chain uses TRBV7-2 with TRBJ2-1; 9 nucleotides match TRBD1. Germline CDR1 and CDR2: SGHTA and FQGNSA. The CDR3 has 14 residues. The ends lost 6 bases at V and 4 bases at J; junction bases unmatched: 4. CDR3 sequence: CASRGTGFYNEQFF. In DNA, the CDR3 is TGTGCCAGCAGGGGGACAGGGTTTTACAATGAGCAGTTCTTC. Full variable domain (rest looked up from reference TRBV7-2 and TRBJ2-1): GAGVSQSPSNKVTEKGKDVELRCDPISGHTALYWYRQSLGQGLEFLIYFQGNSAPDKSGLPSDRFSAERTGGSVSTLTIQRTQQEDSAVYLCASRGTGFYNEQFFGPGTRLTVL.

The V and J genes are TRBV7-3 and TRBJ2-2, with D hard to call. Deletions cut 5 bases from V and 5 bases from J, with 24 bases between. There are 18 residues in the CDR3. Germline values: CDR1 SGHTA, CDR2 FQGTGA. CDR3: CASSPFYGAPNWTGELFF. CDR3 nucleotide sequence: TGTGCCAGCAGCCCATTTTACGGAGCCCCCAATTGGACCGGGGAGCTGTTTTTT. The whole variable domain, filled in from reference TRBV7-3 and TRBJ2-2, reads GAGVSQTPSNKVTEKGKYVELRCDPISGHTALYWYRQSLGQGPEFLIYFQGTGAADDSGLPNDRFFAVRPEGSVSTLKIQRTERGDSAVYLCASSPFYGAPNWTGELFFGEGSRLTVL.

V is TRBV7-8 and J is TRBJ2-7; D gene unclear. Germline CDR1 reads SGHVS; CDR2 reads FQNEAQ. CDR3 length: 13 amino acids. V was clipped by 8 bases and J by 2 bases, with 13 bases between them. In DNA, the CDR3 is TGTGCCAGCCGCCCCCGAGAAACCTACGAGCAGTACTTC. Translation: CASRPRETYEQYF.

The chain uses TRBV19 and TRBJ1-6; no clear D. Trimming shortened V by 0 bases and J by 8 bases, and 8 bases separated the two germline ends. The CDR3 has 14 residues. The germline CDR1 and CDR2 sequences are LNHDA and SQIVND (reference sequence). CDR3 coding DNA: TGTGCCAGTAGTATAGAAGGCAGCCATTCACCCCTCCACTTT. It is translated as CASSIEGSHSPLHF.

The CDR3 reads CASSPSSGLAGNEQFF. For the CDR3, the DNA is TGTGCCAGCAGCCCCTCATCGGGACTAGCGGGTAATGAGCAGTTCTTC. The chain joins TRBV7-9 to TRBJ2-1, with 12 bases fitting TRBD2. V lost 5 bases and J lost 7; bases outside the gene matches: 9. The germline gives CDR1 SEHNR, CDR2 FQNEAQ (reference sequence). This CDR3 has 16 residues.

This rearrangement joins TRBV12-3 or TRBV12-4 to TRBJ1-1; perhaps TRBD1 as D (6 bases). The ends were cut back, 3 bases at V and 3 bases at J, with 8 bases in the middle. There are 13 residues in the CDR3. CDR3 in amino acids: CASSFSGDTEAFF. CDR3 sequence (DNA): TGTGCCAGCAGTTTCTCAGGGGACACTGAAGCTTTCTTT.

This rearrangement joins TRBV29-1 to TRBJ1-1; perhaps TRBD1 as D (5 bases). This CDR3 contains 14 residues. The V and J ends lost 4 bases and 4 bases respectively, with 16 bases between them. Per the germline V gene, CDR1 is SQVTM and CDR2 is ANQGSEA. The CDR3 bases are TGCAGCGTTGTAAAACAGGCGAAAGGCACTGAAGCTTTCTTT. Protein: CSVVKQAKGTEAFF.

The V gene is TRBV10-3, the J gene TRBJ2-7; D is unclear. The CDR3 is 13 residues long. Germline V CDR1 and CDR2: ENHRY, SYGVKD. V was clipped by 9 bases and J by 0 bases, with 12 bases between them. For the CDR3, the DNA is TGTGCCATTCGGACGGCGAGCTCCTACGAGCAGTACTTC. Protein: CAIRTASSYEQYF.

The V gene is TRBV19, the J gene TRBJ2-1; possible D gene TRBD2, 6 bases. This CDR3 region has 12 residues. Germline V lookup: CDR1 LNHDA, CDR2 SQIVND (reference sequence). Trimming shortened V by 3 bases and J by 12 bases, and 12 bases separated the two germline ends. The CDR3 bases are TGTGCCAGTAGTATCCTGCGGGGACGGCAGTTCTTC. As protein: CASSILRGRQFF. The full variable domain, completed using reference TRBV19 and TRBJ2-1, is DGGITQSPKYLFRKEGQNVTLSCEQNLNHDAMYWYRQDPGQGLRLIYYSQIVNDFQKGDIAEGYSVSREKKESFPLTVTSAQKNPTAFYLCASSILRGRQFFGPGTRLTVL.

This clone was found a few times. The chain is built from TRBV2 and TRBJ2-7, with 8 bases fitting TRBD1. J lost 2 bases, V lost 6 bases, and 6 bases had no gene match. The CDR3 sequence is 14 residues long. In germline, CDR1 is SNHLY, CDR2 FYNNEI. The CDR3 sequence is CASRGQGSPYEQYF. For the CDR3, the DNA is TGTGCCAGCAGAGGACAGGGTTCCCCCTACGAGCAGTACTTC.

The CDR3 here is CASSSSNTGELFF. The DNA for the CDR3 is TGTGCCAGCAGCTCCTCGAACACCGGGGAGCTGTTTTTT. The chain is built from TRBV7-3 and TRBJ2-2; no clear D gene. Germline V gene sequence: CDR1 SGHTA, CDR2 FQGTGA. The CDR3 contains 13 residues. The germline V and J ends were trimmed by 4 bases and 0 bases, with 3 bases remaining between them.